Presented here are 27 T cell receptor beta chains from one specimen sequenced in a study of T cell changes during pregnancy in multiple sclerosis. Assay used: immunoSEQ multiplex PCR; TCRdb lists only in-frame clones, some missing. The sample comprises approximately 88,000 clones, around 92% of which are singletons, and around 2.2% rests with the top ten. Specimen: peripheral blood, collected in the third trimester of pregnancy. These receptors came from a female donor with multiple sclerosis, enrolled in a pregnancy study.

The rearrangement uses TRBV11-1 and TRBJ1-1, with D tentatively TRBD1 (5 bases). This CDR3 spans 13 amino acids. With 2 bases removed from V and 6 bases from J, the gap between germline ends came to 10 bases. Looked up from germline, CDR1 is SGHAT and CDR2 is FQDESV (reference sequence). The CDR3 bases are TGTGCCAGCAGCTTACAGGGTGGGGCTGAAGCTTTCTTT. Amino acid sequence: CASSLQGGAEAFF.

The chain uses TRBV6-5 and TRBJ2-4, with D possibly TRBD1 on 5 matching bases. The CDR3 length is 16 residues. Trimming removed 0 bases at V and 5 bases at J, with 14 bases between. CDR1 is MNHEY, CDR2 SVGAGI, per germline. This CDR3 is CASSYSDRVGENIQYF. The CDR3 nucleotides are TGTGCCAGCAGTTACTCCGACAGAGTAGGCGAAAACATTCAGTACTTC.

V and J are TRBV19 and TRBJ1-1, with 9 bases aligning to TRBD1. The germline gives CDR1 LNHDA, CDR2 SQIVND (reference sequence). The CDR3 consists of 19 residues. V lost 4 bases to trimming and J lost 0 bases; unmatched junction nucleotides: 15. DNA for the CDR3: TGTGCCAGTAGTAATGACCTACAGGGGGCGAGCCTTATGAACACTGAAGCTTTCTTT. Translated, it gives CASSNDLQGASLMNTEAFF.

The chain combines TRBV28 with TRBJ2-1, with 10 positions matching TRBD2. Trimming cost V 5 bases and J 9 bases; bases outside gene matches: 7. CDR3 length: 14 residues. Germline V gives CDR1 MDHEN, CDR2 SYDVKM. This chain's CDR3 is CASSVLAGVREQFF. Here the CDR3 DNA reads TGTGCCAGCAGTGTGCTAGCGGGAGTCCGTGAGCAGTTCTTC.

The V call is TRBV12-5, the J call TRBJ2-1; 7 nucleotides align to TRBD1. Germline V gene data show CDR1 as LGHNT and CDR2 as FRNRAP. V lost 2 bases to trimming and J lost 4 bases; unmatched junction nucleotides: 11. The CDR3 consists of 17 residues. The CDR3: CASGLTFRQGEYNEQFF. The CDR3 nucleotides read TGTGCTAGTGGTTTGACCTTTCGACAGGGTGAATACAATGAGCAGTTCTTC.

The chain links TRBV5-4 to TRBJ2-5, with TRBD2 as a possible D gene (7 bases). Germline assignment: CDR1 SGHNT and CDR2 YYREEE (reference sequence). V was clipped by 0 bases and J by 4 bases, with 13 bases between them. This CDR3 spans 15 amino acids. The CDR3 DNA is TGTGCCAGCAGCTTGGAAGGGGGAGGGGGAGAGACCCAGTACTTC. This sequence encodes CASSLEGGGGETQYF.

The CDR3 region has the DNA TGCAGCGTTGAAACCGCCTTGACTAGCGCCCTGGAGACAGATACGCAGTATTTT. Encoded protein: CSVETALTSALETDTQYF. This chain connects TRBV29-1 to TRBJ2-3; 8 nucleotides match TRBD2. Per germline, CDR1 SQVTM and CDR2 ANQGSEA. The length of the CDR3 is 18 residues. Unmatched junction bases numbered 16, after V lost 2 bases and J lost 3 bases.

The chain has TRBV4-1 and TRBJ2-1, with 10 positions matching TRBD2. Per the germline V gene, CDR1 is MGHRA and CDR2 is YSYEKL. This CDR3 spans 14 amino acids. The junction had 4 bases not matched to a gene; V was cut back by 3 bases and J by 8 bases. CDR3 region: CASSQPGTSDEQFF. In DNA, the CDR3 is TGCGCCAGCAGCCAGCCCGGGACTAGCGATGAGCAGTTCTTC.

V usage is TRBV30 and J usage is TRBJ2-5; 9 positions match TRBD1. Germline CDR1 is GTSNPN and CDR2 is SVGIG (reference sequence). V lost 2 bases and J lost 2; bases outside the gene matches: 3. This CDR3 contains 14 residues. The CDR3 DNA reads TGTGCCTGGAGTCCGGACAGGGGTCAAGAGACCCAGTACTTC. Amino acid sequence: CAWSPDRGQETQYF.

The chain joins TRBV30 to TRBJ1-2; D is unresolved. The CDR3 totals 13 residues. Between the trimmed V and J ends, which lost 1 base and 4 bases, there was a span of 10 bases. From germline, CDR1 is GTSNPN and CDR2 SVGIG (reference sequence). CDR3 region: CAWSARSPYGYTF. The CDR3, as DNA: TGTGCCTGGAGTGCCAGGTCTCCCTATGGCTACACCTTC.

In its sample, this clone was seen a few times. V and J are TRBV7-3 and TRBJ2-1; 9 positions match TRBD2. The CDR3 consists of 16 residues. From germline, CDR1 is SGHTA and CDR2 FQGTGA. Unmatched junction bases numbered 11, after V lost 8 bases and J lost 3 bases. DNA for the CDR3: TGTGCCAGCGCGCTAAGAGGGACTAGCAACTACAATGAGCAGTTCTTC. The encoded protein is CASALRGTSNYNEQFF.

This clone was seen once. The chain recombines TRBV5-1 with TRBJ2-7; D might be TRBD2 (5 bases). Germline CDR1 and CDR2: SGHRS and YFSETQ. Trimming shortened V by 4 bases and J by 2 bases, and 10 bases separated the two germline ends. The CDR3 consists of 13 residues. CDR3 sequence (DNA): TGCGCCAGCAGCGGTAGCGCTCCCTACGAGCAGTACTTC. Its protein product is CASSGSAPYEQYF. Full variable domain (outside the CDR3, taken from reference TRBV5-1 and TRBJ2-7): KAGVTQTPRYLIKTRGQQVTLSCSPISGHRSVSWYQQTPGQGLQFLFEYFSETQRNKGNFPGRFSGRQFSNSRSEMNVSTLELGDSALYLCASSGSAPYEQYFGPGTRLTVT.

The chain recombines TRBV5-6 with TRBJ2-1; 9 bases align to TRBD1. Germline lookup yields CDR1 SGHDT and CDR2 YYEEEE. The CDR3 consists of 15 residues. J gave up 3 bases and V 4 bases, and 5 bases lay outside the gene matches. The CDR3: CASSPWDRVYNEQFF. CDR3 coding DNA: TGTGCCAGCAGCCCTTGGGACAGGGTCTACAATGAGCAGTTCTTC. The full variable domain, rest sourced from reference TRBV5-6 and TRBJ2-1, is DAGVTQSPTHLIKTRGQQVTLRCSPKSGHDTVSWYQQALGQGPQFIFQYYEEEERQRGNFPDRFSGHQFPNYSSELNVNALLLGDSALYLCASSPWDRVYNEQFFGPGTRLTVL.

This chain links TRBV5-4 with TRBJ1-4; TRBD1 aligns across 7 bases. The CDR3 has 14 residues. The germline V gene encodes CDR1 SGHNT and CDR2 YYREEE (reference sequence). The junction had 3 bases not matched to a gene; V was cut back by 4 bases and J by 3 bases. The CDR3 is CASSEGAANEKLFF. CDR3 sequence (DNA): TGTGCCAGCAGCGAGGGGGCGGCTAATGAAAAACTGTTTTTT.

CDR3 sequence reads: CASSDDRMRGQFF. CDR3 coding DNA: TGTGCCAGCAGTGACGACAGGATGAGGGGGCAGTTCTTC. J is TRBJ2-1 and V is TRBV2; D possibly corresponds to TRBD1 (6 bases). This CDR3 comprises 13 residues. Germline assignment: CDR1 SNHLY and CDR2 FYNNEI. Deletions cut 3 bases from V and 12 bases from J, with 15 bases between.

This rearrangement joins TRBV5-1 to TRBJ2-5, with D possibly matching TRBD1 (6 bases). The V gene lost 1 base and the J gene lost 5 bases, with 15 bases spanning the gap. The CDR3 runs 15 residues. Looked up from germline, CDR1 is SGHRS and CDR2 is YFSETQ. The CDR3 protein is CASSLNWGPGETQYF. Here the CDR3 DNA reads TGCGCCAGCAGCTTGAATTGGGGGCCGGGGGAGACCCAGTACTTC.

The V call is TRBV21-1, the J call TRBJ2-7; TRBD2, the table's D call, was not compared with the DNA. TRBV21-1 is annotated as a pseudogene. The CDR3 covers 16 residues. The CDR3 is CASSKTLAGGPGEQYF. In DNA form, the CDR3 reads TGTGCCAGCAGCAAAACACTAGCGGGAGGGCCGGGCGAGCAGTACTTC.

This chain uses TRBV15 with TRBJ1-2, with 8 bases identical to TRBD1. Germline V gives CDR1 LNHNV, CDR2 YYDKDF (reference sequence). The CDR3 loop spans 13 amino acids. The junction had 6 bases not matched to a gene; V was cut back by 8 bases and J by 4 bases. The DNA for the CDR3 is TGTGCCACCGGAGCCGACAGGGGCTATGGCTACACCTTC. This sequence encodes CATGADRGYGYTF.

The gene calls are TRBV10-3 and TRBJ1-2, with D unresolved. V lost 6 bases to trimming and J lost 4 bases, with 12 bases between them. This CDR3 region has 13 residues. Per germline, CDR1 ENHRY and CDR2 SYGVKD. The CDR3 bases are TGTGCCATCAGCGCCGGCCAGGTCTATGGCTACACCTTC. It yields the protein CAISAGQVYGYTF.

V is TRBV29-1 and J is TRBJ1-3, with 11 bases identical to TRBD1. The junction had 8 bases not matched to a gene; V was cut back by 6 bases and J by 4 bases. This CDR3 is built from 15 residues. Germline CDR1 and CDR2: SQVTM and ANQGSEA. CDR3 sequence reads: CSVHGQGARGNTIYF. CDR3 coding DNA: TGCAGCGTGCACGGACAGGGGGCGCGAGGAAACACCATATATTTT.

The gene calls are TRBV9 and TRBJ2-3, with D tentatively TRBD2 (6 bases). Germline V gene lookup returns CDR1 SGDLS and CDR2 YYNGEE. This CDR3 comprises 16 residues. V was shortened by 4 bases and J by 6 bases, with 21 bases between the two germline ends. CDR3 sequence (DNA): TGTGCCAGCAGCTGGGGTGGGGGAGGAGGGACCGATACGCAGTATTTT. Translated: CASSWGGGGGTDTQYF.

J is TRBJ1-5 and V is TRBV6-1; tentatively, D is TRBD1 (6 bases). Germline V gene sequence: CDR1 MNHNS, CDR2 SASEGT. The CDR3 totals 13 residues. The V and J ends lost 11 bases and 0 bases respectively, with 11 bases between them. The CDR3 reads CAARGGSNQPQHF. The DNA for the CDR3 is TGTGCCGCACGAGGGGGTAGCAATCAGCCCCAGCATTTT.

The chain uses TRBV19 and TRBJ1-5, with 7 bases fitting TRBD1. This CDR3 is built from 14 residues. CDR1 is LNHDA, CDR2 SQIVND, per germline (reference sequence). V gave up 7 bases and J gave up 3 bases; unmatched junction bases: 6. The CDR3 loop is CASNVGTVNQPQHF. Written as DNA, the CDR3 is TGTGCCAGTAATGTGGGGACAGTCAATCAGCCCCAGCATTTT.

The V gene is TRBV28, the J gene TRBJ2-7; possible D gene TRBD2, 6 bases. Trimming cost V 2 bases and J 4 bases, with 9 bases left between them. The CDR3 runs 13 residues. The germline CDR1 and CDR2 sequences are MDHEN and SYDVKM. Written as DNA, the CDR3 is TGTGCCAGCAGTTTAGGGGGGAGGTACGAGCAGTACTTC. It yields the protein CASSLGGRYEQYF.

In its sample, this clone was seen a few times. The rearrangement links TRBV30 to TRBJ1-1; TRBD1 agrees at 10 bases. CDR1 is GTSNPN, CDR2 SVGIG, per germline (reference sequence). This CDR3 has 12 residues. With 5 bases clipped from V and 3 bases from J, the junction kept 0 bases outside the gene matches. The CDR3 nucleotides are TGTGCCTGGGGACAGGGGGACACTGAAGCTTTCTTT. The encoded protein is CAWGQGDTEAFF.

The chain employs TRBV19 and TRBJ2-3; 12 nucleotides align to TRBD2. V dropped 5 bases and J dropped 4; count of bases not matched to a gene: 7. CDR3 length equals 16 residues. The germline CDR1 and CDR2 sequences are LNHDA and SQIVND (reference sequence). The DNA of the CDR3 is TGTGCCAGTAGTGTTCTAGCGGGAGGGCTATCAGATACGCAGTATTTT. It specifies CASSVLAGGLSDTQYF.

This chain links TRBV2 with TRBJ2-3; TRBD2 is a possible D gene (5 bases). Looked up from germline, CDR1 is SNHLY and CDR2 is FYNNEI. V lost 7 bases, J lost 1 base, and 15 bases lay in between. The CDR3 spans 15 residues. CDR3: CASKRERSGTDTQYF. CDR3 DNA: TGTGCCAGCAAAAGGGAGCGTTCCGGCACAGATACGCAGTATTTT.